These T cell receptor beta chains were read from a single sample in a study of shared clonotypes between healthy human individuals. Profiled with immunoSEQ multiplex PCR; TCRdb holds only in-frame clones, not every one. The sample holds around 2,000,000 clones, roughly 95% seen once. The sequencing sample was made of naive CD4+ T cells sorted from blood. Receptor source: a man in his late teens or twenties in good health. Each CDR3 is given with its conserved first and last residue. The D gene is left open where the match is weak. Size is omitted from some rows. Given values are once, few, many or a class for expanded clones.

CDR3 length	V gene	D gene	J gene	clone size	CDR3 protein	CDR3 DNA
13	TRBV27	NA	TRBJ2-5	NA	CASSLVHQETQYF	TGTGCCAGCAGTTTAGTACATCAAGAGACCCAGTACTTC
20	TRBV5-1	NA	TRBJ1-6	NA	CASSKSRDTKEGSYNSPLHF	TGCGCCAGCAGCAAGTCCCGGGACACCAAGGAGGGATCATATAATTCACCCCTCCACTTT
15	TRBV25-1	TRBD1	TRBJ1-6	NA	CASRSSGTEGSPLHF	TGTGCCAGCAGATCATCAGGGACAGAGGGCTCACCCCTCCACTTT
13	TRBV11-2	NA	TRBJ2-7	NA	CASSLGGPYEQYF	TGTGCCAGCAGCTTGGGGGGTCCATACGAGCAGTACTTC
12	TRBV19	NA	TRBJ1-5	NA	CASRGRREPQHF	TGTGCCAGTAGAGGCCGGAGGGAGCCCCAGCATTTT
14	TRBV18	TRBD1	TRBJ2-7	NA	CASSPGTGPYEQYF	TGTGCCAGCTCACCTGGGACAGGTCCATACGAGCAGTACTTC
17	TRBV2	NA	TRBJ1-5	NA	CASSVAGTLRLDQPQHF	TGTGCCAGCAGTGTGGCGGGGACCCTCAGGCTTGATCAGCCCCAGCATTTT
14	TRBV10-3	TRBD1	TRBJ1-5	NA	CAISRDRDNQPQHF	TGTGCCATCAGCCGAGACAGGGACAATCAGCCCCAGCATTTT
16	TRBV5-1	TRBD1	TRBJ1-4	NA	CASRPGTGVTNEKLFF	TGCGCCAGCAGACCCGGGACAGGGGTGACTAATGAAAAACTGTTTTTT
14	TRBV6-1	NA	TRBJ1-2	NA	CASSEGLGNYGYTF	TGTGCCAGCAGTGAAGGTTTAGGGAACTATGGCTACACCTTC
14	TRBV4-1	NA	TRBJ2-3	NA	CASRLQVGEDTQYF	TGCGCCAGCAGGCTCCAGGTTGGGGAAGATACGCAGTATTTT
17	TRBV27	TRBD1	TRBJ2-7	once	CASSPSPGTGFSGEQYF	TGTGCCAGCAGTCCAAGTCCCGGGACAGGGTTTAGCGGCGAGCAGTACTTC
13	TRBV10-3	NA	TRBJ2-5	NA	CAISAGGQETQYF	TGTGCCATCAGCGCCGGGGGCCAAGAGACCCAGTACTTC
16	TRBV5-4	TRBD2	TRBJ2-7	once	CASTRTSGGPAGEQYF	TGTGCCAGCACCCGGACTAGCGGGGGCCCCGCAGGGGAGCAGTACTTC
11	TRBV2	NA	TRBJ2-1	NA	CANGREDEQFF	TGTGCCAACGGAAGAGAGGATGAGCAGTTCTTC
16	TRBV7-2	TRBD1	TRBJ1-1	NA	CASSLAPGQGNTEAFF	TGTGCCAGCAGCTTAGCCCCAGGACAGGGGAACACTGAAGCTTTCTTT
15	TRBV18	NA	TRBJ2-1	NA	CASSLLSTGSREQFF	TGTGCCAGCTCCCTACTCTCTACCGGGTCCCGGGAGCAGTTCTTC
16	TRBV28	NA	TRBJ2-4	once	CASTLHGAEVKNIQYF	TGTGCCAGCACCCTCCACGGCGCAGAGGTCAAAAACATTCAGTACTTC
15	TRBV5-4	NA	TRBJ2-5	NA	CASSLGGGGLETQYF	TGTGCCAGCAGCTTGGGGGGAGGGGGCCTGGAGACCCAGTACTTC
14	TRBV6-5	TRBD1	TRBJ2-7	NA	CASKPTGGPYEQYF	TGTGCCAGCAAACCGACAGGGGGTCCCTACGAGCAGTACTTC
14	TRBV30	NA	TRBJ1-5	NA	CAWRLTGSNQPQHF	TGTGCCTGGAGGCTTACAGGGAGCAATCAGCCCCAGCATTTT
16	TRBV6-1	TRBD1	TRBJ1-5	NA	CASSERDRVYNQPQHF	TGTGCCAGCAGTGAACGGGACAGGGTGTATAATCAGCCCCAGCATTTT
14	TRBV5-1	NA	TRBJ2-3	once	CASSGGPSTDTQYF	TGCGCCAGCAGCGGAGGACCTAGCACAGATACGCAGTATTTT
16	TRBV5-4	TRBD2	TRBJ2-1	NA	CASSLETSGSGNEQFF	TGTGCCAGCAGCTTGGAGACTAGCGGGAGCGGCAATGAGCAGTTCTTC
15	TRBV7-9	NA	TRBJ2-6	NA	CASSHGTLEANVLTF	TGTGCCAGCAGCCATGGGACTCTGGAGGCCAACGTCCTGACTTTC
16	TRBV7-3	TRBD2	TRBJ2-2	NA	CASSPGLAGFTGELFF	TGTGCCAGCAGCCCGGGACTAGCGGGTTTCACCGGGGAGCTGTTTTTT
19	TRBV30	NA	TRBJ2-1	NA	CAWSVRREVWADYLNEQFF	TGTGCCTGGAGTGTACGTCGGGAAGTCTGGGCGGACTATCTCAATGAGCAGTTCTTC
16	TRBV11-2	NA	TRBJ1-3	NA	CASSSLRGRAGNTIYF	TGTGCCAGCAGCTCCCTGAGGGGCAGGGCGGGAAACACCATATATTTT
14	TRBV6-6	TRBD1	TRBJ1-3	NA	CASSRDRLVGAIYF	TGTGCCAGCAGCCGGGACAGGCTCGTTGGTGCCATATATTTT
12	TRBV6-6	NA	TRBJ2-7	NA	CASSSGAYEQYF	TGTGCCAGCAGTTCCGGAGCCTACGAGCAGTACTTC
13	TRBV14	NA	TRBJ2-7	NA	CASSQVSSYEQYF	TGTGCCAGCAGCCAAGTGTCTTCCTACGAGCAGTACTTC
17	TRBV4-1	NA	TRBJ2-5	NA	CASSQDRGDYPQETQYF	TGCGCCAGCAGCCAAGATCGAGGGGATTACCCCCAAGAGACCCAGTACTTC
14	TRBV12-5	NA	TRBJ1-5	NA	CASGLVFREQPQHF	TGTGCTAGTGGTTTGGTATTCAGGGAACAGCCCCAGCATTTT
12	TRBV5-4	NA	TRBJ1-1	NA	CASSPQNTEAFF	TGTGCCAGCAGCCCACAGAACACTGAAGCTTTCTTT
17	TRBV5-6	NA	TRBJ2-6	NA	CASSIYLLGAGANVLTF	TGTGCCAGCAGCATTTACCTGTTGGGAGCTGGGGCCAACGTCCTGACTTTC
14	TRBV11-2	NA	TRBJ2-5	NA	CASSPGQIKETQYF	TGTGCCAGCAGCCCCGGACAGATTAAAGAGACCCAGTACTTC
17	TRBV7-8	NA	TRBJ2-1	NA	CASSFRSDGTATDEQFF	TGTGCCAGCAGCTTCCGGAGCGACGGAACCGCTACGGATGAGCAGTTCTTC
15	TRBV11-2	TRBD1	TRBJ2-7	NA	CASSMGQGVAYEQYF	TGTGCCAGCAGCATGGGACAGGGGGTTGCCTACGAGCAGTACTTC
20	TRBV30	NA	TRBJ2-6	NA	CAWSVQVGQRTYSGANVLTF	TGTGCCTGGAGTGTACAGGTGGGGCAGCGCACCTACTCTGGGGCCAACGTCCTGACTTTC